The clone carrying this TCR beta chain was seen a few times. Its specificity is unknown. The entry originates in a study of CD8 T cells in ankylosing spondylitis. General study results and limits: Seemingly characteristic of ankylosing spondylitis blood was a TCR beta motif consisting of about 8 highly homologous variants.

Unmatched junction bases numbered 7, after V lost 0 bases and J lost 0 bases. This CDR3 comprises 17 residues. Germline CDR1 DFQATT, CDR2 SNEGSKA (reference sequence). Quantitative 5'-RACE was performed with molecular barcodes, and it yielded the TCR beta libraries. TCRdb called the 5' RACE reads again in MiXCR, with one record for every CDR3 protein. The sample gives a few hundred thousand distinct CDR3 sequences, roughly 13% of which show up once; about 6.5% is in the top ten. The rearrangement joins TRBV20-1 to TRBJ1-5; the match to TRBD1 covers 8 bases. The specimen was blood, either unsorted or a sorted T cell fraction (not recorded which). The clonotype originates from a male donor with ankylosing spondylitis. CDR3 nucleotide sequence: TGCAGTGCTAGAGACCCTACAGGGGGATCTAGCAATCAGCCCCAGCATTTT. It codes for CSARDPTGGSSNQPQHF.